This entry lists 30 T cell receptor beta chains sequenced from one sample in a study of blood T cell repertoires in COVID-19. Generated by immunoSEQ multiplex PCR, the TCRdb table keeps only in-frame clones and is missing some. The sample shows approximately 76,000 clones, roughly nine tenths of them seen only once. The sequencing input was peripheral blood. These receptors were taken from an elderly man in a cohort sampled during active COVID-19.

The chain couples TRBV5-1 to TRBJ1-6; TRBD1 agrees at 7 bases. The CDR3 length is 15 residues. V was pared by 0 bases and J by 10 bases, with 7 bases of the junction left unmatched. Germline loops: CDR1 SGHRS, CDR2 YFSETQ. The CDR3 nucleotides read TGCGCCAGCAGCTTGGGGCAGGGGGGAAGGTCACCCCTCCACTTT. Translating gives CASSLGQGGRSPLHF. The whole variable domain, remainder taken from reference TRBV5-1 and TRBJ1-6, is KAGVTQTPRYLIKTRGQQVTLSCSPISGHRSVSWYQQTPGQGLQFLFEYFSETQRNKGNFPGRFSGRQFSNSRSEMNVSTLELGDSALYLCASSLGQGGRSPLHFGNGTRLTVT.

The rearrangement uses TRBV28 and TRBJ2-7, with D possibly being TRBD2 (5 bases). The CDR3 consists of 16 residues. CDR1 and CDR2 (germline): MDHEN, SYDVKM. The V end was cut by 5 bases, the J end by 2 bases, with 19 bases between. The CDR3 is CASSPSSGRGAYEQYV. Here the CDR3 DNA reads TGTGCCAGCAGTCCATCAAGCGGCAGAGGAGCCTACGAGCAGTACGTC.

The chain carries TRBV2 and TRBJ2-1; 8 nucleotides match TRBD2. CDR1 and CDR2 from the germline V gene are SNHLY and FYNNEI. The CDR3 is 14 residues long. Trimming cost V 4 bases and J 4 bases; bases outside gene matches: 3. DNA of the CDR3: TGTGCCAGCAGTGGCGGGGGGCCTTACAATGAGCAGTTCTTC. Its protein product is CASSGGGPYNEQFF.

The rearrangement joins TRBV5-5 to TRBJ2-7; TRBD1 matches at 7 bases. This CDR3 spans 19 amino acids. Per the germline V gene, CDR1 is SGHKS and CDR2 is YYEKEE (reference sequence). V shed 3 bases, J shed 0 bases, and the junction held 18 bases outside the gene matches. The CDR3 reads CASSSSKGQQFGISYEQYF. The CDR3 DNA reads TGTGCCAGCAGCTCGTCCAAGGGACAGCAGTTCGGGATCTCCTACGAGCAGTACTTC.

This clone has only a few counts. This chain links TRBV18 with TRBJ1-2, with 11 bases lining up with TRBD1. This CDR3 contains 16 residues. Germline assignment: CDR1 KGHSH and CDR2 LQKENI. The V segment lost 4 bases and the J segment 6 bases; nucleotides outside the gene matches: 10. The CDR3, as DNA: TGTGCCAGCTCACGAGACCTGGGACAGGGGGGCAATGGCTACACCTTC. Its translation: CASSRDLGQGGNGYTF. The full variable domain, in which reference TRBV18 and TRBJ1-2 provide the parts outside the CDR3, is NAGVMQNPRHLVRRRGQEARLRCSPMKGHSHVYWYRQLPEEGLKFMVYLQKENIIDESGMPKERFSAEFPKEGPSILRIQQVVRGDSAAYFCASSRDLGQGGNGYTFGSGTRLTVV.

CDR3 loop: CASSVGSGWKEKLFF. The CDR3 region has the DNA TGTGCCAGCAGCGTAGGTTCAGGGTGGAAGGAAAAACTGTTTTTT. The chain uses TRBV9 and TRBJ1-4; D may be TRBD1 (5 bases). Trimming removed 0 bases from V and 8 bases from J, with 14 bases in between. The CDR3 consists of 15 residues. CDR1 and CDR2 from the germline V gene are SGDLS and YYNGEE.

This chain links TRBV18 with TRBJ1-2, with 7 bases lining up with TRBD1. With V trimmed by 5 bases and J by 3 bases, 9 bases remained unmatched. CDR3 size: 15 residues. Germline V gene lookup returns CDR1 KGHSH and CDR2 LQKENI. CDR3 in amino acids: CASSVTIRGDYGYTF. Here the CDR3 DNA reads TGTGCCAGCTCAGTAACCATCAGGGGGGACTATGGCTACACCTTC.

This chain connects TRBV6-5 to TRBJ2-7, with D tentatively TRBD1 (6 bases). Germline CDR1 and CDR2: MNHEY and SVGAGI. Trimming removed 6 bases at V and 0 bases at J, with 9 bases between. CDR3 length: 13 amino acids. CDR3 amino acids: CASSLQGSYEQYF. DNA for the CDR3: TGTGCCAGCAGCCTACAGGGCTCCTACGAGCAGTACTTC.

The chain is built from TRBV19 and TRBJ2-2; 7 positions match TRBD1. Trimming removed 3 bases from V and 4 bases from J; junction bases left unmatched: 2. The germline V gene has CDR1 LNHDA and CDR2 SQIVND (reference sequence). This CDR3 is 14 amino acids long. The CDR3 sequence: CASSIRQGTGELFF. CDR3 DNA sequence: TGTGCCAGTAGTATCCGACAGGGCACCGGGGAGCTGTTTTTT.

This chain connects TRBV3-1 (or the pseudogene TRBV3-2) to TRBJ2-5; 9 bases map to TRBD1. CDR1 and CDR2 from the germline V gene are LGHDT and YNNKEL (reference sequence). This CDR3 contains 16 residues. The V and J ends lost 1 base and 6 bases, in that order; junction bases with no gene match: 9. The CDR3 DNA is TGTGCCAGCAGCCAAGGGTACACAGGGGGCGTACAGACCCAGTACTTC. Translation: CASSQGYTGGVQTQYF.

The chain uses TRBV6-4 and TRBJ1-3, with 11 bases fitting TRBD1. The CDR3 contains 17 residues. CDR1 and CDR2 (germline): MRHNA, SNTAGT. The V segment lost 8 bases and the J segment 1 base; nucleotides outside the gene matches: 10. In nucleotides, the CDR3 is TGTGCCAGCTACCGGACAGGGGGCGCTGGGTCTGGAAACACCATATATTTT. This translates into CASYRTGGAGSGNTIYF.

The chain is built from TRBV11-3 and TRBJ2-2; 9 nucleotides agree with TRBD1. The V and J ends lost 4 bases and 7 bases, in that order; junction bases with no gene match: 7. The CDR3 is made up of 15 amino acids. Germline V CDR1 and CDR2: SGHNT, YENEEA. CDR3 protein: CASSSAGTGIGELFF. The CDR3 nucleotides read TGTGCCAGCAGCTCCGCCGGGACAGGGATCGGGGAGCTGTTTTTT. The whole variable domain, remainder taken from reference TRBV11-3 and TRBJ2-2, is EAGVVQSPRYKIIEKKQPVAFWCNPISGHNTLYWYLQNLGQGPELLIRYENEEAVDDSQLPKDRFSAERLKGVDSTLKIQPAELGDSAVYLCASSSAGTGIGELFFGEGSRLTVL.

The chain uses TRBV28 and TRBJ1-2; 10 nucleotides match TRBD1. CDR1 and CDR2 from the germline V gene are MDHEN and SYDVKM. The V and J ends lost 4 bases and 3 bases, in that order; junction bases with no gene match: 2. The CDR3 covers 14 residues. CDR3 protein: CASSSTGGHYGYTF. The CDR3 DNA reads as TGTGCCAGCAGTTCGACAGGGGGCCACTATGGCTACACCTTC.

In its sample, this clone was seen once. The CDR3 DNA is TGCGCCAGCAGCTTGGGGGGGCCGGCAGATACGCAGTATTTT. Its protein is CASSLGGPADTQYF. V is TRBV5-1 and J is TRBJ2-3; D is perhaps TRBD1 (6 bases). V was cut by 0 bases and J by 4 bases, with 9 bases left in between. In germline, CDR1 is SGHRS, CDR2 YFSETQ. The CDR3 is 14 residues long.

The chain combines TRBV4-1 with TRBJ1-1; D remains unclear. Germline V gene sequence: CDR1 MGHRA, CDR2 YSYEKL. V lost 1 base and J lost 1, with 7 bases in between. The CDR3 is made up of 14 amino acids. CDR3 bases: TGCGCCAGCAGCCAAGGAGGGTGGAACACTGAAGCTTTCTTT. Encoded protein: CASSQGGWNTEAFF.

The genes are TRBV19 and TRBJ2-3, with D hard to call. Germline CDR1 and CDR2: LNHDA and SQIVND (reference sequence). The V end lost 3 bases, the J end lost 2 bases, and 6 bases lay between the germline ends. This CDR3 is 13 amino acids long. CDR3 bases: TGTGCCAGTAGTATCATACACACAGATACGCAGTATTTT. Amino acids: CASSIIHTDTQYF. Full variable domain (remainder filled in from reference TRBV19 and TRBJ2-3): DGGITQSPKYLFRKEGQNVTLSCEQNLNHDAMYWYRQDPGQGLRLIYYSQIVNDFQKGDIAEGYSVSREKKESFPLTVTSAQKNPTAFYLCASSIIHTDTQYFGPGTRLTVL.

This sequence joins TRBV19 and TRBJ1-5; the D gene is possibly TRBD1 (6 bases). V was shortened by 5 bases and J by 8 bases, with 19 bases between the two germline ends. Germline CDR1 and CDR2: LNHDA and SQIVND (reference sequence). This CDR3 is built from 15 residues. The CDR3 sequence is CASSPQDRELEPQHF. The CDR3 bases are TGTGCCAGTAGTCCCCAGGACAGAGAGCTGGAGCCCCAGCATTTT.

The chain couples TRBV2 to TRBJ2-1, with 13 bases identical to TRBD2. Germline V CDR1 and CDR2: SNHLY, FYNNEI. The V and J ends lost 5 bases and 5 bases, in that order; junction bases with no gene match: 6. The CDR3 totals 16 residues. The CDR3 coding sequence is TGTGCCAGCAGTTCACAGGGACTAGCGGGGAACAATGAGCAGTTCTTC. This sequence encodes CASSSQGLAGNNEQFF.

This clone was seen more than once but under ten times. V usage is TRBV18 and J usage is TRBJ1-2, with TRBD1 matching 8 bases. Germline lookup yields CDR1 KGHSH and CDR2 LQKENI. V was clipped by 6 bases and J by 5 bases; unmatched bases: 26. The CDR3 spans 20 residues. The CDR3 protein is CASSRESQGALNLGHYGYTF. CDR3 bases: TGTGCCAGCTCCCGAGAGTCGCAGGGGGCACTCAATTTAGGGCATTATGGCTACACCTTC.

The V call is TRBV28, the J call TRBJ1-4; D call uncertain. Trimming left V 2 bases short and J 7 bases short, with 14 bases between. The germline CDR1 and CDR2 sequences are MDHEN and SYDVKM. The CDR3 has 15 residues. The DNA of the CDR3 is TGTGCCAGCAGTTTAGCCCAAGAGGCCGGTGAAAAACTGTTTTTT. Residues: CASSLAQEAGEKLFF.

The rearrangement uses TRBV18 and TRBJ2-7, with D perhaps matching TRBD1 (6 bases). The length of the CDR3 is 12 residues. Trimming removed 6 bases from V and 5 bases from J, with 11 bases in between. From germline, CDR1 is KGHSH and CDR2 LQKENI. In DNA, the CDR3 is TGTGCCAGCTCGCAGACAGGTAACGAGCAGTACTTC. Translating it yields CASSQTGNEQYF.

This clone is a singleton in its sample. This chain links TRBV6-6 with TRBJ1-1, with TRBD1 identical over 9 bases. The V segment lost 6 bases and the J segment 0 bases; nucleotides outside the gene matches: 11. CDR1 is MNHNY and CDR2 is SVGAGI in the germline V gene (reference sequence). CDR3 length: 17 amino acids. CDR3 nucleotides: TGTGCCAGCAGCCGAGGACAGGGGAGTTGGCTGAACACTGAAGCTTTCTTT. Its protein product is CASSRGQGSWLNTEAFF.

The chain recombines TRBV4-2 with TRBJ1-1; D gene uncertain. This CDR3 region has 13 residues. The V gene's germline CDR1 is LGHNA and CDR2 YNFKEQ. V lost 0 bases and J lost 12, with 14 bases in between. Here the CDR3 DNA reads TGTGCCAGCAGCCAAGATCTCTCACTGAAGACTTTCTTT. Protein: CASSQDLSLKTFF.

The genes are TRBV20-1 and TRBJ1-6; D is ambiguous. CDR3 length: 16 residues. The germline V gene encodes CDR1 DFQATT and CDR2 SNEGSKA (reference sequence). The V gene lost 3 bases and the J gene lost 3 bases, with 15 bases spanning the gap. The CDR3 is CSASNLGDFYNSPLHF. In nucleotides, the CDR3 is TGCAGTGCTAGTAATCTAGGTGATTTCTATAATTCACCCCTCCACTTT.

The chain carries TRBV11-2 and TRBJ2-3, with 7 bases fitting TRBD2. There are 14 residues in the CDR3. The V segment lost 4 bases and the J segment 6 bases; nucleotides outside the gene matches: 7. Per germline, CDR1 SGHAT and CDR2 FQNNGV. Written as DNA, the CDR3 is TGTGCCAGCAGCTCAGACCTAGCGGCCGATACGCAGTATTTT. Translation gives CASSSDLAADTQYF.

The sample holds one count of this clone. The chain combines TRBV5-1 with TRBJ2-3, with 10 nucleotides matching TRBD2. Germline CDR1 and CDR2: SGHRS and YFSETQ. This CDR3 contains 16 residues. The V segment lost 4 bases and the J segment 3 bases; nucleotides outside the gene matches: 8. As DNA, the CDR3 is TGCGCCAGCAGCAGAGTAGCGGGGGGATCTACAGATACGCAGTATTTT. Protein product: CASSRVAGGSTDTQYF.

The chain employs TRBV18 and TRBJ2-1; D is unresolved. The CDR3 extends over 13 amino acids. Germline V CDR1 and CDR2: KGHSH, LQKENI. Trimming pared 1 base from V and 8 bases from J, leaving 9 bases between. This CDR3 reads CASSPRDTDEQFF. CDR3 sequence (DNA): TGTGCCAGCTCACCACGAGACACCGATGAGCAGTTCTTC.

The gene calls are TRBV18 and TRBJ1-1; D gene uncertain. Per germline, CDR1 KGHSH and CDR2 LQKENI. V lost 0 bases and J lost 1, with 9 bases in between. The CDR3 runs to 15 residues. CDR3 bases: TGTGCCAGCTCACCACCTTATAGCAGGAACACTGAAGCTTTCTTT. Its translation is CASSPPYSRNTEAFF.

This clone has a handful of counts. The gene calls are TRBV7-2 and TRBJ2-3, with 12 bases matching TRBD1. The CDR3 loop spans 16 amino acids. After removal of 3 bases from V and 5 bases from J, the junction contained 6 bases not matched to a gene. Germline values: CDR1 SGHTA, CDR2 FQGNSA. CDR3 loop: CASSFAGTGGGDTQYF. The CDR3 bases are TGTGCCAGCAGCTTTGCCGGGACAGGGGGCGGAGATACGCAGTATTTT.

The chain links TRBV7-8 to TRBJ1-5; D is unresolved. The germline V and J ends were trimmed by 5 bases and 8 bases, with 16 bases remaining between them. CDR1 is SGHVS and CDR2 is FQNEAQ in the germline V gene. The CDR3 contains 14 residues. The CDR3: CASSPGGRKKPQHF. The CDR3 DNA reads TGTGCCAGCAGCCCCGGCGGGCGAAAGAAGCCCCAGCATTTT.